These 28 T cell receptor beta chains were sequenced from one sample in a study of identical twins. Via MiXCR, TCRdb re-called the 5' RACE reads, giving one row per CDR3 protein. The sample has more than 250,000 distinct CDR3 sequences; 6.5% to 9.5% are singletons. These same records also appear under a second study, on yellow fever vaccine responses in identical twins.

Material: memory (CD45RO+) T cells sorted from blood. These TCRs come from a woman under 30 in good health.

This clonotype was seen repeatedly, ten times or more. The J gene is TRBJ1-5, the V gene TRBV10-3; TRBD1 aligns across 8 bases. Germline V lookup: CDR1 ENHRY, CDR2 SYGVKD. This CDR3 is built from 15 residues. The V segment lost 5 bases and the J segment 1 base; nucleotides outside the gene matches: 4. The CDR3 sequence is CAISPDRGSNQPQHF. The CDR3 coding sequence is TGTGCCATCAGTCCAGACAGGGGAAGCAATCAGCCCCAGCATTTT.

This clonotype came up many times. The chain uses TRBV4-1 and TRBJ2-5, with D tentatively TRBD2 (6 bases). Germline CDR1 is MGHRA and CDR2 is YSYEKL. The length of the CDR3 is 15 residues. Trimming left V 0 bases short and J 4 bases short, with 12 bases between. Here the CDR3 reads CASSQDSGGVETQYF. The CDR3, as DNA: TGCGCCAGCAGCCAAGATTCAGGAGGGGTAGAGACCCAGTACTTC.

This clonotype was counted many times. This chain connects TRBV12-3 or TRBV12-4 to TRBJ1-5; D might be TRBD1 (5 bases). The CDR3 sequence is 13 residues long. The ends were cut back, 5 bases at V and 5 bases at J, with 10 bases in the middle. CDR3 sequence: CASSQTRDQPQHF. The CDR3, as DNA: TGTGCCAGCAGTCAAACCAGGGATCAGCCCCAGCATTTT.

This clonotype was observed a few times. The chain is built from TRBV6-2 or TRBV6-3 and TRBJ2-7; D gene unclear. The V gene lost 7 bases and the J gene lost 2 bases, with 15 bases spanning the gap. Germline V gene sequence: CDR1 MNHEY, CDR2 SVGEGT. The CDR3 length is 14 residues. The CDR3 here is CASTQDAGAYEQYV. The DNA for the CDR3 is TGTGCCAGCACCCAGGACGCTGGGGCCTACGAGCAGTACGTC.

This clonotype occurred many times. The chain couples TRBV28 to TRBJ1-5; TRBD1 matches 7 bases. V lost 10 bases, J lost 3 bases, and 9 bases stayed unmatched. The CDR3 consists of 14 residues. In germline, CDR1 is MDHEN, CDR2 SYDVKM. CDR3 DNA: TGTGCCACCATTGAAGGGGGCATCAATCAGCCCCAGCATTTT. This translates into CATIEGGINQPQHF.

This clonotype was counted ten times or more. The chain is built from TRBV4-2 and TRBJ2-5, with 8 nucleotides matching TRBD2. Germline trimming cut 1 base from V and 5 bases from J; bases unmatched to any gene: 6. Germline lookup yields CDR1 LGHNA and CDR2 YNFKEQ. The CDR3 has 15 amino acids. The CDR3 sequence is CASSQGPGGLETQYF. CDR3 DNA: TGTGCCAGCAGCCAAGGCCCGGGGGGGTTGGAGACCCAGTACTTC.

This clonotype was counted many times. The rearrangement links TRBV7-2 to TRBJ1-4, with D possibly matching TRBD1 (5 bases). Germline V gene sequence: CDR1 SGHTA, CDR2 FQGNSA. V lost 5 bases and J lost 0, with 10 bases in between. CDR3 length: 15 amino acids. In DNA form, the CDR3 reads TGTGCCAGCAGCCCCCCGACAGCAACTAATGAAAAACTGTTTTTT. Amino acids: CASSPPTATNEKLFF.

This clonotype occurred many times. V usage is TRBV12-3 or TRBV12-4 and J usage is TRBJ2-7, with 7 bases identical to TRBD2. This CDR3 is built from 11 residues. V shed 4 bases, J shed 13 bases, and the junction held 7 bases outside the gene matches. CDR3 amino acids: CASSSRLATYF. In DNA form, the CDR3 reads TGTGCCAGCAGTTCGAGACTAGCTACTTACTTC.

This clonotype showed up just a few times. This sequence joins TRBV25-1 and TRBJ2-7; a weak D match, TRBD2 (6 bases). Germline V gene sequence: CDR1 MGHDK, CDR2 SYGVNS. Trimming stripped 3 bases from V and 3 bases from J, with 9 bases between. The CDR3 loop spans 13 amino acids. CDR3 bases: TGTGCCAGCAGTGACGGACTATACTACGAGCAGTACTTC. Translated, it gives CASSDGLYYEQYF.

V and J are TRBV2 and TRBJ2-7; TRBD1 aligns across 7 bases. This CDR3 comprises 15 residues. The germline gives CDR1 SNHLY, CDR2 FYNNEI. J lost 0 bases, V lost 5 bases, and 7 bases had no gene match. The CDR3 nucleotides read TGTGCCAGCAGTCCGGGACAGACCAGCTCCTACGAGCAGTACGTC. Protein sequence: CASSPGQTSSYEQYV.

This clonotype was recorded at least ten times. The chain joins TRBV20-1 to TRBJ1-2; 11 nucleotides agree with TRBD1. In germline, CDR1 is DFQATT, CDR2 SNEGSKA (reference sequence). This CDR3 comprises 12 residues. Unmatched junction bases numbered 2, after V lost 7 bases and J lost 4 bases. The CDR3 sequence is CSGTGGTYGYTF. DNA of the CDR3: TGCAGTGGGACAGGGGGCACCTATGGCTACACCTTC.

There are a few counts of this clonotype. This chain uses TRBV20-1 with TRBJ1-6; no reliable D call. CDR3 length equals 14 residues. Germline CDR1 reads DFQATT; CDR2 reads SNEGSKA (reference sequence). The V end lost 3 bases, the J end lost 5 bases, and 11 bases lay between the germline ends. CDR3 DNA: TGCAGTGCTAGCGAGTATTCGGATAATTCACCCCTCCACTTT. Translation gives CSASEYSDNSPLHF.

This clonotype was detected a few times. The CDR3 is CASSFLLAGNEQYF. The CDR3 nucleotides are TGTGCCAGCAGCTTTTTACTAGCGGGAAACGAGCAGTACTTC. This chain uses TRBV5-8 with TRBJ2-7; the match to TRBD2 covers 10 bases. Germline-derived CDR1 and CDR2 are SGHTS and YDEGEE. The CDR3 loop spans 14 amino acids. The ends lost 2 bases at V and 5 bases at J; junction bases unmatched: 4.

Many counts were recorded for this clonotype. CDR3 amino acids: CASSVGGSYNEQFF. The CDR3 coding sequence is TGTGCCAGCAGTGTAGGGGGCTCGTACAATGAGCAGTTCTTC. The V gene is TRBV2, the J gene TRBJ2-1, with 7 bases matching TRBD1. V trimming: 4 bases; J trimming: 4 bases; junction bases outside the gene matches: 4. Germline loops: CDR1 SNHLY, CDR2 FYNNEI. This CDR3 comprises 14 residues.

This clonotype was picked up a small number of times. V is TRBV18 and J is TRBJ2-2; 9 bases are shared with TRBD2. There are 15 residues in the CDR3. Germline trimming cut 1 base from V and 6 bases from J; bases unmatched to any gene: 3. Per the germline V gene, CDR1 is KGHSH and CDR2 is LQKENI. CDR3 DNA: TGTGCCAGCTCACCACTAGCGGGAGAGGCCGGGGAGCTGTTTTTT. Translation: CASSPLAGEAGELFF.

At least ten counts were recorded for this clonotype. The V gene is TRBV10-2, the J gene TRBJ1-5, with unresolved D. V was cut by 4 bases and J by 4 bases, with 8 bases left in between. Germline CDR1 is WSHSY and CDR2 is SAAADI. The CDR3 contains 13 residues. The CDR3 DNA follows: TGCGCCAGCAGTGCAGTAGGGAATCAGCCCCAGCATTTT. Translating gives CASSAVGNQPQHF.

This clonotype was found a few times. This sequence joins TRBV28 and TRBJ2-2; D is perhaps TRBD1 or TRBD2 (5 bases each). Germline lookup yields CDR1 MDHEN and CDR2 SYDVKM. Trimming took 3 bases from V and 2 from J, leaving 7 bases between them. The CDR3 sequence is 14 residues long. CDR3 bases: TGTGCCAGCAGTTTGGGGGTAAACACCGGGGAGCTGTTTTTT. It encodes CASSLGVNTGELFF.

The chain employs TRBV7-9 and TRBJ2-7; 10 bases line up with TRBD2. CDR3 length: 17 residues. Germline assignment: CDR1 SEHNR and CDR2 FQNEAQ (reference sequence). The V and J ends lost 4 bases and 3 bases, in that order; junction bases with no gene match: 12. CDR3 region: CASSSGLAANLLYEQYF. The CDR3 coding sequence is TGTGCCAGCAGCTCAGGACTAGCGGCGAACCTACTCTACGAGCAGTACTTC.

This clonotype was picked up many times. The CDR3 protein is CASSPEAVSYGYTF. CDR3 coding DNA: TGTGCCAGCAGCCCAGAGGCGGTGAGCTATGGCTACACCTTC. J is TRBJ1-2 and V is TRBV12-3 or TRBV12-4; D unresolved. CDR3 length equals 14 residues. V was pared by 6 bases and J by 4 bases, with 15 bases between.

V and J are TRBV5-1 and TRBJ2-3; D gene unclear. V was cut by 4 bases and J by 2 bases, with 11 bases left in between. Germline CDR1 reads SGHRS; CDR2 reads YFSETQ. The CDR3 consists of 14 residues. CDR3 nucleotide sequence: TGCGCCAGCAGCCCAGCGACAAACACAGATACGCAGTATTTT. Translated, it gives CASSPATNTDTQYF. Together with reference TRBV5-1 and TRBJ2-3, the CDR3 gives the full variable domain: KAGVTQTPRYLIKTRGQQVTLSCSPISGHRSVSWYQQTPGQGLQFLFEYFSETQRNKGNFPGRFSGRQFSNSRSEMNVSTLELGDSALYLCASSPATNTDTQYFGPGTRLTVL.

This clonotype occurred a few times. The chain is built from TRBV6-1 and TRBJ2-3; D unresolved. Germline assignment: CDR1 MNHNS and CDR2 SASEGT. Trimming stripped 7 bases from V and 2 bases from J, with 10 bases between. CDR3 length equals 13 residues. CDR3 region: CASTLFHTDTQYF. The DNA of the CDR3 is TGTGCCAGCACTCTCTTTCACACAGATACGCAGTATTTT.

This clonotype was detected ten times or more. The chain carries TRBV20-1 and TRBJ2-1; TRBD2 aligns across 10 bases. J was trimmed by 5 bases and V by 6 bases; bases with no gene match: 10. The CDR3 extends over 15 amino acids. From germline, CDR1 is DFQATT and CDR2 SNEGSKA (reference sequence). The CDR3 reads CSATASGGLHNEQFF. In DNA form, the CDR3 reads TGCAGTGCCACCGCTAGCGGGGGCCTGCACAATGAGCAGTTCTTC.

CDR3 in amino acids: CSARKSGLATGELFF. In DNA, the CDR3 is TGCAGTGCTAGAAAGTCGGGGTTGGCCACCGGGGAGCTGTTTTTT. The chain is built from TRBV20-1 and TRBJ2-2, with a weak D call TRBD2 (5 bases). This CDR3 is built from 15 residues. CDR1 DFQATT and CDR2 SNEGSKA come from the germline V gene (reference sequence). Trimming removed 2 bases at V and 4 bases at J, with 14 bases between.

This clonotype was observed a handful of times. The chain carries TRBV20-1 and TRBJ2-1, with a tentative D call TRBD2 (5 bases). From germline, CDR1 is DFQATT and CDR2 SNEGSKA (reference sequence). The CDR3 consists of 13 residues. V was clipped by 1 base and J by 7 bases, with 11 bases between them. CDR3 protein: CSARVLARNEQFF. The CDR3 region has the DNA TGCAGTGCTAGAGTCCTAGCCCGAAATGAGCAGTTCTTC.

This clonotype was seen many times. The genes are TRBV5-1 and TRBJ2-6; no clear D. In germline, CDR1 is SGHRS, CDR2 YFSETQ. V was pared by 2 bases and J by 11 bases, with 11 bases between. This CDR3 spans 13 amino acids. The chain's CDR3 is CASSFGQRDVLTF. The CDR3 DNA follows: TGCGCCAGCAGCTTTGGTCAAAGGGACGTCCTGACTTTC.

In its sample, this clonotype was seen a few times. V gene TRBV12-3 or TRBV12-4 combines with J gene TRBJ1-1, with unresolved D. Trimming stripped 5 bases from V and 0 bases from J, with 16 bases between. The length of the CDR3 is 16 residues. In DNA form, the CDR3 reads TGTGCCAGCAGTCGGTCCCCGGGCGGCATGAACACTGAAGCTTTCTTT. As protein: CASSRSPGGMNTEAFF.

This clonotype occurred a few times. V is TRBV11-2 and J is TRBJ2-4, with 10 positions matching TRBD1. The ends lost 3 bases at V and 6 bases at J; junction bases unmatched: 5. CDR1 is SGHAT and CDR2 is FQNNGV in the germline V gene. The CDR3 runs to 15 residues. This CDR3 reads CASSFDRGPLNIQYF. CDR3 nucleotides: TGTGCCAGCAGCTTCGACAGGGGGCCGTTAAACATTCAGTACTTC.

The V gene is TRBV12-3 or TRBV12-4, the J gene TRBJ1-1; 8 positions agree with TRBD1. CDR3 size: 13 residues. V trimming: 2 bases; J trimming: 7 bases; junction bases outside the gene matches: 3. The CDR3 coding sequence is TGTGCCAGCAGTTTAACGACAGGGGATGAAGCTTTCTTT. Translation: CASSLTTGDEAFF.